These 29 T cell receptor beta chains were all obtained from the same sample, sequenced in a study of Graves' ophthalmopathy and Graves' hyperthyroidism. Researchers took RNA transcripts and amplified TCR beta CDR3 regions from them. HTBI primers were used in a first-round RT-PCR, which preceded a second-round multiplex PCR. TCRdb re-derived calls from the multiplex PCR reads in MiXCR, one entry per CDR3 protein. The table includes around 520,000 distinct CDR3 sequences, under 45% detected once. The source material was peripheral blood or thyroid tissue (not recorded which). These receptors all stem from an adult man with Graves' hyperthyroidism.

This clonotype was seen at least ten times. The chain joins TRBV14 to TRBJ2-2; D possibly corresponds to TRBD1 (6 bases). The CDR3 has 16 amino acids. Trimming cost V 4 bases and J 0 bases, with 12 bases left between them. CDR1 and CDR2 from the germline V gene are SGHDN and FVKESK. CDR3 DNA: TGTGCCAGCAGCCCTTCGACAGGACCGAACACCGGGGAGCTGTTTTTT. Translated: CASSPSTGPNTGELFF.

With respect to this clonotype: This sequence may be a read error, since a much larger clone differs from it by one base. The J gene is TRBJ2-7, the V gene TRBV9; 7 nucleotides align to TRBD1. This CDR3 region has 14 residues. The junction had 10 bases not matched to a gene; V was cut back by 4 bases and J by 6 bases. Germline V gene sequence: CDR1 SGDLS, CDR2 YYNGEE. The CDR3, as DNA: TGTGCCAGCAGCCAAGCCGGGACAGCTTGCGAGCAGTACTTC. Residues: CASSQAGTACEQYF.

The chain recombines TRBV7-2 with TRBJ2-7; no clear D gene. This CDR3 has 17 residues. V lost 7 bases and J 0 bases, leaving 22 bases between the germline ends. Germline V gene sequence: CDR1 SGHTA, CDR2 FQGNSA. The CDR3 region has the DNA TGTGCCAGCATCTACCATTCGAGCTACTTCAGCTCCTACGAGCAGTACTTC. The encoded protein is CASIYHSSYFSSYEQYF.

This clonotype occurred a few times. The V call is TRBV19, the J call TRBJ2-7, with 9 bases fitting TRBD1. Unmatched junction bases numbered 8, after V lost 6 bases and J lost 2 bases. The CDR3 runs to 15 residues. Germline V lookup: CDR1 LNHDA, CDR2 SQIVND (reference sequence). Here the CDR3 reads CASSPQGALAYEQYF. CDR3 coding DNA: TGTGCCAGTAGCCCACAGGGGGCCCTCGCCTACGAGCAGTACTTC.

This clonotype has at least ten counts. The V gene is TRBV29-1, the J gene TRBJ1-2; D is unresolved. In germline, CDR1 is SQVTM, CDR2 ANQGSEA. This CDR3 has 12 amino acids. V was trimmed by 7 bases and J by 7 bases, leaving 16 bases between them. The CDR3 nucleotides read TGCAGCGAACCCCCTGAGAGTTGTGGCTACACCTTC. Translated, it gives CSEPPESCGYTF. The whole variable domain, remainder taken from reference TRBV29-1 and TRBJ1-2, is SAVISQKPSRDICQRGTSLTIQCQVDSQVTMMFWYRQQPGQSLTLIATANQGSEATYESGFVIDKFPISRPNLTFSTLTVSNMSPEDSSIYLCSEPPESCGYTFGSGTRLTVV.

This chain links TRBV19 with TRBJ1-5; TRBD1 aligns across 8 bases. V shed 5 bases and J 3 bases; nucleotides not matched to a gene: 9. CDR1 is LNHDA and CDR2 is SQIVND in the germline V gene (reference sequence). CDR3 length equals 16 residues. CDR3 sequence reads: CASSDGQGIINQPQHF. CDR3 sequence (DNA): TGTGCCAGTAGTGATGGACAGGGAATAATCAATCAGCCCCAGCATTTT.

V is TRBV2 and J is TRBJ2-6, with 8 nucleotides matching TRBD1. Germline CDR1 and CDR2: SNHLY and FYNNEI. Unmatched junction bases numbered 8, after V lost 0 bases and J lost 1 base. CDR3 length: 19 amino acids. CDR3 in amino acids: CASSEAWSGGFSGANVLTF. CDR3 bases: TGTGCCAGCAGTGAAGCTTGGTCAGGGGGCTTTTCTGGGGCCAACGTCCTGACTTTC.

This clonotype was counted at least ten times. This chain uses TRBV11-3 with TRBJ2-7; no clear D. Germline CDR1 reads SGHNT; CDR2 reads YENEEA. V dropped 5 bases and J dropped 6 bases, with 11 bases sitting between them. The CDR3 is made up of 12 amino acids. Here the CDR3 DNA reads TGTGCCAGCAGCCAAACTACCCGCGAGCAGTACTTC. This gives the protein CASSQTTREQYF.

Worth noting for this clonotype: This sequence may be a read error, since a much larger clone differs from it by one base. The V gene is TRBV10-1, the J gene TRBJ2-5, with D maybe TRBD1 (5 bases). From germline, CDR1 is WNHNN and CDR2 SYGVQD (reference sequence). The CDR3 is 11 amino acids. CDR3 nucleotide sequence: TGCGCTTACAGGAACAGAGAGACCCAGTACTTC. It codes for CAYRNRETQYF.

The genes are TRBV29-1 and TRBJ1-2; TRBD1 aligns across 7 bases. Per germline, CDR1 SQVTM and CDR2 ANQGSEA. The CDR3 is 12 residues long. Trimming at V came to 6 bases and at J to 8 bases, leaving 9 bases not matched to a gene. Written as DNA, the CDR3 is TGCAGCGTAAGGTCAGGGGGATTAGGCTACACCTTC. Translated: CSVRSGGLGYTF.

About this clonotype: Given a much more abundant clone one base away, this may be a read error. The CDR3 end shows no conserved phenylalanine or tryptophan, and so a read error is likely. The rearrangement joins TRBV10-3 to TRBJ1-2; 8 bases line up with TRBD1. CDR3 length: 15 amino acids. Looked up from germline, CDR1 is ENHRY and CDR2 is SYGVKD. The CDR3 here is CASSKRYAGGDGYTS. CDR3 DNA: TGTGCCAGCAGTAAGAGATACGCAGGGGGCGATGGCTACACCTCC.

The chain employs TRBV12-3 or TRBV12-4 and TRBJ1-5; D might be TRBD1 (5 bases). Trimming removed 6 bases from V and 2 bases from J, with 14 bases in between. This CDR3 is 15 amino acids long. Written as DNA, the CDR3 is TGTGCCAGCAGCCCCCAGGGTAACGGCAATCAGCCCCAGCATTTT. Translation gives CASSPQGNGNQPQHF.

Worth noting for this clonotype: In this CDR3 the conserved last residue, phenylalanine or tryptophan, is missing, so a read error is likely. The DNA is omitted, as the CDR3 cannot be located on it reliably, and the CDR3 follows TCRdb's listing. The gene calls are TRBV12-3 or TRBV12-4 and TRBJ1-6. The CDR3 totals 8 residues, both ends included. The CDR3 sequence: CASSFIET.

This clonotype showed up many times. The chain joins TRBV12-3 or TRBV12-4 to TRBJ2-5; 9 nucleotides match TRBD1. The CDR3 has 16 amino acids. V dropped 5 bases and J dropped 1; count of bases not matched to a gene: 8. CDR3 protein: CASSPYSTGGQETQYF. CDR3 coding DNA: TGTGCCAGCAGTCCGTACTCGACAGGGGGCCAAGAGACCCAGTACTTC.

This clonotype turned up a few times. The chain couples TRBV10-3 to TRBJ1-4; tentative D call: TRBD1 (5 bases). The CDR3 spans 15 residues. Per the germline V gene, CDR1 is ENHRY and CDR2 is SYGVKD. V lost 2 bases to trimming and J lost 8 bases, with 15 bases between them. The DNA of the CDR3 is TGTGCCATCAGTGAGGCAGGGCTTGAGGGAGAAAAACTGTTTTTT. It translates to CAISEAGLEGEKLFF.

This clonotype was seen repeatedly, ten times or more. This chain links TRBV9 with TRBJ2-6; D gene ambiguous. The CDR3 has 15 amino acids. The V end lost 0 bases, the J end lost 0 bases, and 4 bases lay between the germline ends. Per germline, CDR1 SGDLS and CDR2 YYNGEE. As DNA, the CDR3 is TGTGCCAGCAGCGTAGGCTTCTCTGGGGCCAACGTCCTGACTTTC. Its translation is CASSVGFSGANVLTF.

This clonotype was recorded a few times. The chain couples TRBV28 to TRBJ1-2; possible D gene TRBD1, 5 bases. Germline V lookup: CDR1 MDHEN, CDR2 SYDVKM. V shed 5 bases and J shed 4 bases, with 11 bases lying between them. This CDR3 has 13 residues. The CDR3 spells CASSIPGLYGYTF. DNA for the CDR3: TGTGCCAGCAGTATACCGGGACTCTATGGCTACACCTTC.

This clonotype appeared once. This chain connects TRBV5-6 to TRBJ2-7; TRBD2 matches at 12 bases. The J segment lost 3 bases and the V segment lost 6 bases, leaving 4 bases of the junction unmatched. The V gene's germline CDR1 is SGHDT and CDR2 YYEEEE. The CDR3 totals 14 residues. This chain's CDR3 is CASMTSGGYYEQYF. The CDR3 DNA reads TGTGCCAGCATGACTAGCGGGGGCTACTACGAGCAGTACTTC.

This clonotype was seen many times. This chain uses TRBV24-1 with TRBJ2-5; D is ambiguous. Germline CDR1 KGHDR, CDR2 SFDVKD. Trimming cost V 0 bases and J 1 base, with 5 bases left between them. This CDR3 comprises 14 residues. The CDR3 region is CATSDLYSQETQYF. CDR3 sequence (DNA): TGTGCCACCAGTGATTTGTACAGCCAAGAGACCCAGTACTTC.

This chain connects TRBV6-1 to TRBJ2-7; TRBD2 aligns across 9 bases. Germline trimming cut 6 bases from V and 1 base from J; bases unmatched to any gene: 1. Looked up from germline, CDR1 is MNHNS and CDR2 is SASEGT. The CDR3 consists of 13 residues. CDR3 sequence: CASRGLASYEQYF. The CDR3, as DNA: TGTGCCAGCAGAGGACTAGCGTCCTACGAGCAGTACTTC.

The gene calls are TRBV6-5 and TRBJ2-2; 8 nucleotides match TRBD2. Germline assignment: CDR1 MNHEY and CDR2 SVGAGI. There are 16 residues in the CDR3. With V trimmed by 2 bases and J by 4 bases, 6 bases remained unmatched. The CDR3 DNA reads TGTGCCAGCAGTTACCTACTAGCGGTACTCACCGGGGAGCTGTTTTTT. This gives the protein CASSYLLAVLTGELFF.

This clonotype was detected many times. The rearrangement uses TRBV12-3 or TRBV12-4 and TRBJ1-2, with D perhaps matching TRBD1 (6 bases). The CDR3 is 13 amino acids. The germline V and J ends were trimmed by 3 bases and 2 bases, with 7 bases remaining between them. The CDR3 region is CASSFTGNYGYTF. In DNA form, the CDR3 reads TGTGCCAGCAGTTTTACAGGGAACTATGGCTACACCTTC.

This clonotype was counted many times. The CDR3 nucleotides are TGCAGCGTCTCAGGGACAGACAATCAGCCCCAGCATTTT. Translation: CSVSGTDNQPQHF. The rearrangement uses TRBV29-1 and TRBJ1-5; 7 positions agree with TRBD1. The CDR3 is made up of 13 amino acids. Looked up from germline, CDR1 is SQVTM and CDR2 is ANQGSEA. The trim removed 6 bases at V and 3 bases at J, leaving 5 bases unmatched.

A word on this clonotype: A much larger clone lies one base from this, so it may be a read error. Here the CDR3 DNA reads TGTGCCAGCAGCCGGGAGACCGCCCACGAGCAGTACTTC. This translates into CASSRETAHEQYF. The V call is TRBV5-4, the J call TRBJ2-7, with D tentatively TRBD2 (6 bases). The length of the CDR3 is 13 residues. CDR1 is SGHNT and CDR2 is YYREEE in the germline V gene (reference sequence). V was trimmed by 4 bases and J by 5 bases, leaving 13 bases between them.

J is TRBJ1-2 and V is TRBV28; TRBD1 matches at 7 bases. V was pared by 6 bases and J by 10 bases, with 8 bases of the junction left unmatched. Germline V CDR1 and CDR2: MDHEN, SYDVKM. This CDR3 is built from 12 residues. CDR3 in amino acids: CASRSGQRSYTF. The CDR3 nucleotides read TGTGCCAGCAGATCGGGACAGCGTTCCTACACCTTC.

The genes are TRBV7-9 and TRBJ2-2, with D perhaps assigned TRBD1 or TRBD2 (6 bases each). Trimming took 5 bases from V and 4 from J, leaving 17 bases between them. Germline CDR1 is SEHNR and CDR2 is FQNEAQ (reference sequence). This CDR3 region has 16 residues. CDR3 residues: CASSKFLGGGTGELFF. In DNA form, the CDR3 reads TGTGCCAGCAGCAAGTTCTTAGGGGGAGGCACCGGGGAGCTGTTTTTT.

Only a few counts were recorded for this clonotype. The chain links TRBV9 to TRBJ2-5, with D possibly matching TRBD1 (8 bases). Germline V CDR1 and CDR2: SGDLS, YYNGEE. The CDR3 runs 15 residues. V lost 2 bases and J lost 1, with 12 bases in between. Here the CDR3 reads CASSVTGGVQETQYF. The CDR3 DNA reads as TGTGCCAGCAGCGTCACAGGGGGGGTCCAAGAGACCCAGTACTTC.

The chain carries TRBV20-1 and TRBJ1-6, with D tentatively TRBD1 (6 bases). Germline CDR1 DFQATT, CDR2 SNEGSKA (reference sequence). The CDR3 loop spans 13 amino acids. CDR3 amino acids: CSLPRGLASPLHF. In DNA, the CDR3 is TGCAGCTTGCCTCGGGGGCTAGCTTCACCCCTCCACTTT.

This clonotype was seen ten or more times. The CDR3 sequence is CATEDTPGETQYF. The CDR3, as DNA: TGTGCCACCGAGGACACTCCGGGGGAGACCCAGTACTTC. The V and J genes are TRBV7-9 and TRBJ2-5; the D gene could be TRBD1 or TRBD2 (5 bases each). This CDR3 region has 13 residues. Trimming removed 10 bases from V and 5 bases from J, with 17 bases in between. Per germline, CDR1 SEHNR and CDR2 FQNEAQ (reference sequence). Full variable domain (outside the CDR3, taken from reference TRBV7-9 and TRBJ2-5): DTGVSQNPRHKITKRGQNVTFRCDPISEHNRLYWYRQTLGQGPEFLTYFQNEAQLEKSRLLSDRFSAERPKGSFSTLEIQRTEQGDSAMYLCATEDTPGETQYFGPGTRLLVL.